These 7 T cell receptor beta chains were all obtained from the same sample, sequenced in a study of blood T cell repertoires in COVID-19. Assay used: immunoSEQ multiplex PCR; TCRdb lists only in-frame clones, some missing. Seen here are more than 200,000 clones, more than 75% observed once, and the top ten hold more than 4.5%. Sequenced input: peripheral blood. These receptors all stem from a woman aged 55-69 years with COVID-19, enrolled during active disease.

The chain employs TRBV2 and TRBJ2-1, with 7 bases fitting TRBD2. Germline V gives CDR1 SNHLY, CDR2 FYNNEI. The CDR3 runs 16 residues. The J segment lost 2 bases and the V segment lost 4 bases, leaving 8 bases of the junction unmatched. CDR3 DNA: TGTGCCAGCAGTGTTATGCCTAGCGGTCCCTACAATGAGCAGTTCTTC. It translates to CASSVMPSGPYNEQFF.

The CDR3 DNA reads as TGTGCCAGCTCACCAATGACAGGGGTTGGTTCACCCCTCCACTTT. Translating it yields CASSPMTGVGSPLHF. The chain employs TRBV18 and TRBJ1-6; 8 bases fit TRBD1. This CDR3 is 15 amino acids long. V shed 2 bases and J 9 bases; nucleotides not matched to a gene: 6. Germline CDR1 and CDR2: KGHSH and LQKENI.

The chain joins TRBV3-1 (or the pseudogene TRBV3-2) to TRBJ1-6; 7 nucleotides line up with TRBD1. CDR3 length: 15 amino acids. The junction had 3 bases not matched to a gene; V was cut back by 1 base and J by 6 bases. Germline V gene lookup returns CDR1 LGHDT and CDR2 YNNKEL (reference sequence). CDR3 amino acids: CASSQGQGGNSPLHF. For the CDR3, the DNA is TGTGCCAGCAGCCAAGGACAGGGTGGTAATTCACCCCTCCACTTT.

A single count supports this clone. This chain uses TRBV18 with TRBJ1-6; D is unresolved. Germline values: CDR1 KGHSH, CDR2 LQKENI. The ends were cut back, 3 bases at V and 6 bases at J, with 18 bases in the middle. CDR3 size: 17 residues. The CDR3 spells CASSPRSSITTNSPLHF. Here the CDR3 DNA reads TGTGCCAGCTCACCCCGTTCCTCGATTACAACTAATTCACCCCTCCACTTT.

The CDR3, as DNA: TGTGCCAGCAGCCTCACCGGTAGCAATCAGCCCCAGCATTTT. It codes for CASSLTGSNQPQHF. The genes are TRBV7-9 and TRBJ1-5; D uncertain. Trimming pared 5 bases from V and 0 bases from J, leaving 8 bases between. The CDR3 has 14 amino acids. Germline CDR1 SEHNR, CDR2 FQNEAQ (reference sequence).

V and J are TRBV4-3 and TRBJ1-1; 9 bases align to TRBD1. Trimming removed 1 base from V and 3 bases from J; junction bases left unmatched: 6. Germline assignment: CDR1 LGHNA and CDR2 YSLEER. This CDR3 region has 16 residues. CDR3: CASSQGWTGAYTEAFF. The CDR3 DNA reads TGCGCCAGCAGCCAAGGCTGGACAGGGGCCTACACTGAAGCTTTCTTT.

V usage is TRBV28 and J usage is TRBJ1-3; TRBD1 matches at 8 bases. CDR1 MDHEN and CDR2 SYDVKM come from the germline V gene. V was clipped by 3 bases and J by 7 bases; unmatched bases: 5. CDR3 length equals 14 residues. CDR3 loop: CASSFRQGRNTIYF. The CDR3 DNA reads TGTGCCAGCAGTTTCCGACAGGGGCGGAACACCATATATTTT.